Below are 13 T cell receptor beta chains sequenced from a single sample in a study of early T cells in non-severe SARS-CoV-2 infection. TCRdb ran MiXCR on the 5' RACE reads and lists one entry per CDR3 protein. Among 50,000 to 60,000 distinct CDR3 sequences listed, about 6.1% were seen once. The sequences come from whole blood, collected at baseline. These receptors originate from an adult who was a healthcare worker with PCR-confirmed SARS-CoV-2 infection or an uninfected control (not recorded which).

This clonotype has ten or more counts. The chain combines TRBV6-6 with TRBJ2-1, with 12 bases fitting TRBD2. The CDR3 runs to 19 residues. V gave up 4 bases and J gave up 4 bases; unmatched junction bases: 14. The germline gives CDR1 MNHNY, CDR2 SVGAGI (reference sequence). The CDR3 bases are TGTGCCAGCAGTTCGACTAGCGGGGGCCCTTTTTTTCTATACAATGAGCAGTTCTTC. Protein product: CASSSTSGGPFFLYNEQFF.

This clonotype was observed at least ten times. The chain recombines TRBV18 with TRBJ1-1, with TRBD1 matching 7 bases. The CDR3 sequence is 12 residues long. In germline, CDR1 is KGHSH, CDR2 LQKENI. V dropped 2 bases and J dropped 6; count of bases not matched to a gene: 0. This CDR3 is CASSPDRAEAFF. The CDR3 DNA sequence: TGTGCCAGCTCACCAGACAGGGCTGAAGCTTTCTTT.

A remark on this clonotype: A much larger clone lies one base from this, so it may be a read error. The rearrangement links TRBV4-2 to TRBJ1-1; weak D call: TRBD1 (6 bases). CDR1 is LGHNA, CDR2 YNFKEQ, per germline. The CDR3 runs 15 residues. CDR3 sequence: CASGQDLDSPRAAFF. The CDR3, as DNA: TGTGCCAGCGGCCAAGACCTGGACAGCCCCCGGGCCGCTTTCTTT.

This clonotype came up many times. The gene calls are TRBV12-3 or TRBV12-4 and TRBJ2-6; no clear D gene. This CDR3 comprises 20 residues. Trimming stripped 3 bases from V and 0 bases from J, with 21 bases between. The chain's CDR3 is CASSFRLRGPDYSGANVLTF. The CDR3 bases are TGTGCCAGCAGTTTTAGATTGAGAGGACCCGATTACTCTGGGGCCAACGTCCTGACTTTC.

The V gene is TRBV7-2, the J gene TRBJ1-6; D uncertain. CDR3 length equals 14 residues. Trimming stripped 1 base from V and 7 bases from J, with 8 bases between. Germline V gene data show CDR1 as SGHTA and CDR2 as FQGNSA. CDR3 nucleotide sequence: TGTGCCAGCAGCTTAGTAAGGTTCAATTCACCCCTCCACTTT. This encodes CASSLVRFNSPLHF. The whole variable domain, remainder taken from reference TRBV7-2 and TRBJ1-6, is GAGVSQSPSNKVTEKGKDVELRCDPISGHTALYWYRQSLGQGLEFLIYFQGNSAPDKSGLPSDRFSAERTGGSVSTLTIQRTQQEDSAVYLCASSLVRFNSPLHFGNGTRLTVT.

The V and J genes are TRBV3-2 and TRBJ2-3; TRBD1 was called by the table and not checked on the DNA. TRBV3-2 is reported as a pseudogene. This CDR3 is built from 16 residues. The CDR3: CASSQGVQDNTDTQYF. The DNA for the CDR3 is TGTGCCAGCAGCCAAGGTGTCCAGGATAACACAGATACGCAGTATTTT.

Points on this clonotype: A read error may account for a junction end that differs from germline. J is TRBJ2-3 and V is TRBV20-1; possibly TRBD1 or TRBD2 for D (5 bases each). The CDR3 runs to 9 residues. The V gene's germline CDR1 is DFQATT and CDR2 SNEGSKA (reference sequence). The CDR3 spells CSARGDQRF. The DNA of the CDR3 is TGCAGTGCTAGAGGGGACCAACGGTTT.

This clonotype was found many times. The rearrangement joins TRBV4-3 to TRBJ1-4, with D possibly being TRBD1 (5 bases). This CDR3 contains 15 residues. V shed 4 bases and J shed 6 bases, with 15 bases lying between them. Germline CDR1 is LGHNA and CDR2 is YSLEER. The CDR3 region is CASSRTGTAYEKLFF. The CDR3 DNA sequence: TGCGCCAGCAGCCGAACCGGGACGGCGTATGAAAAACTGTTTTTT.

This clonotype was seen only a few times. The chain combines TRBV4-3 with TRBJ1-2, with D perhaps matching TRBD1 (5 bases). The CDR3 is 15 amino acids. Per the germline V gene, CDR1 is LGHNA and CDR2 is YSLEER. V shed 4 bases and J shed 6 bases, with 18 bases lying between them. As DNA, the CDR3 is TGCGCCAGCAGCCGCCTTACCGGGGCCAGAGATGGCTACACCTTC. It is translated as CASSRLTGARDGYTF.

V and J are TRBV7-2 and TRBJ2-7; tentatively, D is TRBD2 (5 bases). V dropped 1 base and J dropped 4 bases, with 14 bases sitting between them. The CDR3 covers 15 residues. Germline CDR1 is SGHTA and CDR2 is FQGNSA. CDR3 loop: CASSLGRRDLYEQYF. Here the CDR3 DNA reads TGTGCCAGCAGCTTAGGGCGCCGGGATTTATACGAGCAGTACTTC.

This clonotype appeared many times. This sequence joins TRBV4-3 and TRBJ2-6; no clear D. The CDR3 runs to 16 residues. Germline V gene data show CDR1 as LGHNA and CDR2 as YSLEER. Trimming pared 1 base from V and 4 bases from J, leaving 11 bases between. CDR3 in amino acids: CASSQVGRSGANVLTF. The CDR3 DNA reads TGCGCCAGCAGCCAAGTAGGACGATCGGGGGCCAACGTCCTGACTTTC.

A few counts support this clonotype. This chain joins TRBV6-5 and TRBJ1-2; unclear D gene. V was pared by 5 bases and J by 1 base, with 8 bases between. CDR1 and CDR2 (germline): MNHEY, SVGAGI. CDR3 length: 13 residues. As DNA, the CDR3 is TGTGCCAGCAGTCCCTTATTTAACTATGGCTACACCTTC. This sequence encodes CASSPLFNYGYTF.

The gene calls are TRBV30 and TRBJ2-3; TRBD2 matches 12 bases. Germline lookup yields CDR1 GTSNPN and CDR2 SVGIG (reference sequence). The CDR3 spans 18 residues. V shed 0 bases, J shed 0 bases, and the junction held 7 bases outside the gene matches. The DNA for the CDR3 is TGTGCCTGGAGTGTAAAGTTGGGGACTAGCGGGAGCACAGATACGCAGTATTTT. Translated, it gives CAWSVKLGTSGSTDTQYF. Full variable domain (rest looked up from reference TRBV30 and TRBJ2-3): SQTIHQWPATLVQPVGSPLSLECTVEGTSNPNLYWYRQAAGRGLQLLFYSVGIGQISSEVPQNLSASRPQDRQFILSSKKLLLSDSGFYLCAWSVKLGTSGSTDTQYFGPGTRLTVL.